These 15 T cell receptor beta chains were sequenced from one sample in a study of beta chain features in type 1 diabetes. Investigators reverse transcribed all isolated RNA, so they sequenced expressed TCRB transcripts. Using immunoSEQ multiplex PCR, the repertoire was profiled, and TCRdb retains in-frame clones only, with some absent. The repertoire includes about 340,000 clones, 6.5% to 10% of them detected once, and around 0.45% sits in the top ten. Input material: central memory CD4+ T cells from blood. The receptors here all came from a woman aged 18 to 35 in good health.

This clone was counted only a few times. This chain uses TRBV9 with TRBJ2-7; TRBD2 aligns across 7 bases. The CDR3 runs to 13 residues. Per the germline V gene, CDR1 is SGDLS and CDR2 is YYNGEE. V shed 7 bases and J 6 bases; nucleotides not matched to a gene: 10. CDR3 DNA sequence: TGTGCCAGCGCCGGCGGGAGCGAATCCGAGCAGTACTTC. Protein product: CASAGGSESEQYF.

This clone has a handful of counts. J is TRBJ1-2 and V is TRBV19, with D tentatively TRBD1 (5 bases). Germline V gene lookup returns CDR1 LNHDA and CDR2 SQIVND (reference sequence). V was clipped by 5 bases and J by 2 bases, with 18 bases between them. The CDR3 loop spans 16 amino acids. CDR3 loop: CASSQARGPYNYGYTF. The CDR3 DNA reads as TGTGCCAGTAGTCAAGCCCGGGGACCGTACAACTATGGCTACACCTTC.

J is TRBJ1-2 and V is TRBV7-2, with D unclear. The CDR3 extends over 13 amino acids. Trimming cost V 5 bases and J 13 bases, with 20 bases left between them. Germline V gene sequence: CDR1 SGHTA, CDR2 FQGNSA. CDR3 protein: CASSPTGAASLTF. CDR3 nucleotide sequence: TGTGCCAGCAGCCCCACGGGAGCCGCGTCTCTCACCTTC.

With regard to this clone: This CDR3 is also generated by other DNA sequences in the sample. The genes are TRBV18 and TRBJ2-3; D possibly corresponds to TRBD1 (6 bases). Germline CDR1 reads KGHSH; CDR2 reads LQKENI. V was pared by 3 bases and J by 5 bases, with 9 bases between. The CDR3 runs 13 residues. The CDR3 loop reads CASSPNREDTQYF. The CDR3 DNA sequence: TGTGCCAGCTCACCTAACAGGGAAGATACGCAGTATTTT.

The chain recombines TRBV7-2 with TRBJ2-1, with a possible D match to TRBD2 (5 bases). Germline CDR1 SGHTA, CDR2 FQGNSA. Trimming stripped 1 base from V and 8 bases from J, with 12 bases between. The CDR3 has 14 residues. This chain's CDR3 is CASSLVSSWDEQFF. For the CDR3, the DNA is TGTGCCAGCAGCTTAGTCTCTAGCTGGGATGAGCAGTTCTTC.

This clone was counted a few times. The rearrangement uses TRBV27 and TRBJ2-3; D is perhaps TRBD2 (6 bases). V was cut by 0 bases and J by 6 bases, with 13 bases left in between. The CDR3 has 15 residues. Germline CDR1 MNHEY, CDR2 SMNVEV (reference sequence). The CDR3 here is CASSLSFGGVDTQYF. CDR3 bases: TGTGCCAGCAGTTTATCGTTCGGGGGAGTGGATACGCAGTATTTT.

This clone was counted a few times. This chain uses TRBV2 with TRBJ1-3; tentatively, D is TRBD1 (5 bases). The germline V and J ends were trimmed by 4 bases and 1 base, with 14 bases remaining between them. The CDR3 covers 16 residues. Germline assignment: CDR1 SNHLY and CDR2 FYNNEI. The CDR3, as DNA: TGTGCCAGCAGTGGTCGGACAAGGGTTTCTGGAAACACCATATATTTT. This translates into CASSGRTRVSGNTIYF.

This clone was seen a handful of times. This sequence joins TRBV28 and TRBJ1-5; D is ambiguous. The V end was cut by 2 bases, the J end by 5 bases, with 4 bases between. There are 12 residues in the CDR3. From germline, CDR1 is MDHEN and CDR2 SYDVKM. The CDR3 sequence: CASSLPYQPQHF. CDR3 coding DNA: TGTGCCAGCAGTTTACCCTATCAGCCCCAGCATTTT.

This clone was counted between two and nine times. J is TRBJ2-1 and V is TRBV10-3; D is unresolved. Germline V lookup: CDR1 ENHRY, CDR2 SYGVKD. V shed 4 bases and J shed 5 bases, with 6 bases lying between them. This CDR3 comprises 12 residues. CDR3 loop: CAISAQNNEQFF. The CDR3 DNA sequence: TGTGCCATCAGTGCGCAAAACAATGAGCAGTTCTTC.

This clone was detected a few times. This sample also contains other DNA sequences that code for the same CDR3. V and J are TRBV10-3 and TRBJ2-3; no clear D. Germline-derived CDR1 and CDR2 are ENHRY and SYGVKD. The V gene lost 0 bases and the J gene lost 4 bases, with 2 bases spanning the gap. This CDR3 comprises 12 residues. In nucleotides, the CDR3 is TGTGCCATCAGTGAGTCGGCAGATACGCAGTATTTT. This gives the protein CAISESADTQYF.

The gene calls are TRBV11-2 and TRBJ2-5; D unclear. Trimming pared 3 bases from V and 5 bases from J, leaving 7 bases between. CDR3 size: 12 residues. Germline CDR1 and CDR2: SGHAT and FQNNGV. The CDR3 nucleotides are TGTGCCAGCAGCTTTTCAGTGGAGACCCAGTACTTC. Its protein product is CASSFSVETQYF.

This clone was seen more than once but under ten times. At one of its ends the junction is not consistent with the germline gene, which may arise from a read error. The chain has TRBV29-1 and TRBJ2-3; 14 bases match TRBD2. The germline V gene has CDR1 SQVTM and CDR2 ANQGSEA. The CDR3 runs to 15 residues. CDR3 region: CSFEGTSGSTDTQYF. In nucleotides, the CDR3 is TGCAGCTTTGAGGGGACTAGCGGGAGTACAGATACGCAGTATTTT.

This clone was observed a handful of times. The CDR3 protein is CASSLREGGLFF. As DNA, the CDR3 is TGTGCCAGCAGCTTAAGGGAAGGGGGTCTGTTTTTT. This sequence joins TRBV7-2 and TRBJ2-2, with D possibly matching TRBD1 (6 bases). From germline, CDR1 is SGHTA and CDR2 FQGNSA. Between the trimmed V and J ends, which lost 2 bases and 14 bases, there was a span of 12 bases. The CDR3 spans 12 residues.

Note on this clone: The same CDR3 can be traced to other DNA sequences in this sample. The chain uses TRBV7-9 and TRBJ2-3; D not resolved. The CDR3 runs to 14 residues. Germline V CDR1 and CDR2: SEHNR, FQNEAQ (reference sequence). Trimming cost V 1 base and J 3 bases, with 8 bases left between them. Written as DNA, the CDR3 is TGTGCCAGCAGCTTAGGGTCCGGTACAGATACGCAGTATTTT. Residues: CASSLGSGTDTQYF.

This clone occurred a few times. The chain employs TRBV5-5 and TRBJ2-1, with D perhaps matching TRBD2 (5 bases). V lost 5 bases to trimming and J lost 3 bases, with 15 bases between them. The CDR3 runs 15 residues. The V gene's germline CDR1 is SGHKS and CDR2 YYEKEE (reference sequence). Here the CDR3 reads CASSTGLSVYNEQFF. DNA of the CDR3: TGTGCCAGCAGTACTGGACTTAGCGTCTACAATGAGCAGTTCTTC.